The 5 T cell receptor beta chains given below trace back to one sample, sequenced in a study of T cell responses to AZD1222 COVID-19 vaccine. Data came from immunoSEQ multiplex PCR; TCRdb stores just in-frame clones and leaves some out. The table records approximately 110,000 clones, roughly 90% of them present only once. This material consisted of peripheral blood, taken on day 0 of AZD1222 vaccination. These TCRs come from an adult in good health.

The gene calls are TRBV12-5 and TRBJ1-5, with a possible D match to TRBD1 (6 bases). V was cut by 3 bases and J by 3 bases, with 15 bases left in between. This CDR3 comprises 16 residues. The germline V gene has CDR1 LGHNT and CDR2 FRNRAP. CDR3 nucleotides: TGTGCTAGTGGTTTCGTAGCCTGGACAGACAATCAGCCCCAGCATTTT. Amino acids: CASGFVAWTDNQPQHF.

The CDR3 DNA follows: TGTGCCAGCAGACCCGAGGGGGATGAGCAGTTCTTC. This gives the protein CASRPEGDEQFF. V and J are TRBV7-2 and TRBJ2-1, with a possible D match to TRBD1 (6 bases). The CDR3 runs to 12 residues. V lost 6 bases and J lost 8, with 11 bases in between. Germline CDR1 SGHTA, CDR2 FQGNSA.

V is TRBV5-1 and J is TRBJ2-3; TRBD1 aligns across 8 bases. The V and J ends lost 3 bases and 0 bases, in that order; junction bases with no gene match: 12. The CDR3 covers 18 residues. CDR1 is SGHRS and CDR2 is YFSETQ in the germline V gene. The CDR3 is CASSYGQGSYSSTDTQYF. As DNA, the CDR3 is TGCGCCAGCAGCTATGGACAGGGCTCGTACTCTAGCACAGATACGCAGTATTTT.

The chain recombines TRBV24-1 with TRBJ2-2, with D unresolved. The CDR3 has 15 residues. With 1 base removed from V and 6 bases from J, the gap between germline ends came to 11 bases. The germline V gene has CDR1 KGHDR and CDR2 SFDVKD. CDR3 loop: CATSDFNGAAGELFF. The CDR3 DNA is TGTGCCACCAGTGATTTTAACGGCGCTGCCGGGGAGCTGTTTTTT.

The chain couples TRBV5-6 to TRBJ2-2, with 9 positions matching TRBD1. This CDR3 contains 16 residues. The trim removed 4 bases at V and 7 bases at J, leaving 11 bases unmatched. CDR1 SGHDT and CDR2 YYEEEE come from the germline V gene. The CDR3 nucleotides read TGTGCCAGCAGCCTACCGGGACAGGGTGTCATCGGGGAGCTGTTTTTT. Its translation: CASSLPGQGVIGELFF.